This record looks at one T cell receptor beta chain sequence and its context. Its antigen has not been determined. Base qualities are missing; no much larger clone stands one base away. CDR1 is given as MDHEN and CDR2 as SYDVKM, both from the germline V gene. Including the terminal cysteine and phenylalanine, the CDR3 comprises 14 residues. The DNA shown is the 42-base CDR3, in frame from base 1. Trimming at the junction amounts to 6 bases on V and 0 bases on J, and the germline ends lie 9 bases apart. This sample was taken from a study of blood T cell repertoires in COVID-19 (dated by TCRdb to 2020 to 2021). About the investigation overall: Samples from collaborators originated in the United States, Italy and Spain and spanned both the acute and convalescent phases of COVID-19. The material from the prospective study consisted of cDNA or gDNA derived from T cells, B-cell-depleted T cells, or PBMCs. Deeply sampled blood TCRbeta repertoires from subjects exposed to, actively infected with, or recovered from COVID-19 were included in the dataset. The repertoires were made available in a free public database intended to serve as a resource for research on the immune response to SARS-CoV-2. Samples were obtained from the ongoing ImmuneRACE study (first 160 participants) and from 1,200 or so subjects provided by 6 global collaborators. A de-identified subject ID, COVID-19 status, age in years and sex were almost always included in the sample metadata. Where available, HLA class I and class II types were taken from metadata supplied by the sample provider and were not determined by assay-based typing.

One collaborating source in Seattle enrolled patients during active infection and followed them longitudinally through the course of disease. Whole blood was collected in K2EDTA tubes by collaborating institutions according to the institutions' own protocols. For TCRbeta analysis, collaborators shipped samples as frozen whole blood, isolated PBMCs, or DNA extracted from either of those sample types. What the research found in general, with its limitations: Clinical and demographic metadata were provided uncurated, with the amount varying by source and participant.

The immunoSEQ Assay, a bias-controlled multiplex PCR, was used to amplify TCRbeta CDR3 regions from genomic DNA. The paper's data handling went like this. The number of nucleated cells in each sample was estimated from the amplification of reference gene primers within the assay. To quantify the absolute abundance of each unique TCRbeta CDR3 rearrangement, sequence reads were collapsed and filtered. Productive Simpson clonality was computed per sample as the square root of Simpson's diversity index over productive rearrangements. TCRdb provides this immuneACCESS table in a form limited to in-frame rearrangements. Some clones are lacking; in checked studies, under half of them reflect an unresolved V gene, and why the rest are absent is not known. The V and J calls and clone size come from that table; D and trimming were worked out from the DNA. Counted in this sample were approximately 170,000 clones; 85% to 90% of them appeared once. Around 9.9% of the sample is in the top ten clones.

Sequencing was performed on peripheral blood. The receptor comes from a woman aged 55-70 years with COVID-19, enrolled during active disease. The rearranged segments are TRBV28 and TRBJ1-3; no D segment can be confidently identified. For the CDR3, the sequence is CASRLSISGNTIYF. The DNA is as follows: TGTGCCAGCAGACTCTCCATCTCTGGAAACACCATATATTTT.